The rows below give T cell receptor beta chains drawn from one sample of a study of blood T cell repertoires in COVID-19. TCRdb's table, derived via immunoSEQ multiplex PCR, lists solely in-frame clones and lacks some. The sample shows 200,000 to 250,000 clones, 75% to 90% of them seen only once. Sequenced input: peripheral blood. These receptors all come from a man aged 30 to 39 who had recovered from COVID-19. Each CDR3 is given with its conserved first and last residue. D genes are given only for firm matches. Clone size is stated in some rows and not others, as once, few, many or a class when expanded.

J | D | size | length | V | DNA | CDR3
TRBJ2-1 | TRBD2 | - | 22 | TRBV18 | TGTGCCAGCTCACCGCGGGTTGGGTCCGGGACTAGCGGGGGGAGCTCCTACAATGAGCAGTTCTTC | CASSPRVGSGTSGGSSYNEQFF
TRBJ1-1 | - | - | 13 | TRBV4-1 | TGCGCCAGCAGCCACTCGAGGAACACTGAAGCTTTCTTT | CASSHSRNTEAFF
TRBJ1-5 | - | - | 15 | TRBV7-2 | TGTGCCAGCAGCTTAGGATCAGGGCCACAGCAGCCCCAGCATTTT | CASSLGSGPQQPQHF
TRBJ1-5 | - | - | 14 | TRBV9 | TGTGCCAGCAGCGCCGGGGGTTCTAGGCAGCCCCAGCATTTT | CASSAGGSRQPQHF
TRBJ1-5 | - | - | 16 | TRBV5-8 | TGTGCCAGCAGCCCGGGGGATTTTTTTAGCAATCAGCCCCAGCATTTT | CASSPGDFFSNQPQHF
TRBJ1-1 | - | - | 11 | TRBV19 | TGTGCCAGTACTTGGGTGACAGAAGCTTTCTTT | CASTWVTEAFF
TRBJ2-5 | TRBD1 | - | 15 | TRBV30 | TGTGCCTGGAGGGACAGACAGGGGGCGGGCGAGACCCAGTACTTC | CAWRDRQGAGETQYF
TRBJ2-3 | TRBD1 | once | 11 | TRBV20-1 | TGCAGTCGCTTCCGGGACAGACATCATATTTTT | CSRFRDRHHIF
TRBJ2-3 | TRBD1 | - | 16 | TRBV5-8 | TGTGCCAGCAGCTGGAACCGACAGGGCCCCCGAGATACGCAGTATTTT | CASSWNRQGPRDTQYF
TRBJ1-2 | TRBD1 | - | 15 | TRBV5-1 | TGCGCCAGCAGCTTGCTCCTGGGACAGGGGAATGGCTACACCTTC | CASSLLLGQGNGYTF
TRBJ2-7 | - | few | 17 | TRBV5-8 | TGTGCCAGCAGCCCTGGTGCGAGGTGGAGGTCCTCCTACGAGCAGTACTTC | CASSPGARWRSSYEQYF
TRBJ2-3 | TRBD2 | many | 15 | TRBV7-2 | TGTGCCAGCAGCTTCGCTAGCGGGGGGGCGGATACGCAGTATTTT | CASSFASGGADTQYF
TRBJ2-3 | - | - | 13 | TRBV2 | TGTGCCAGCAGTGAAGCACTGCTAGTGGGGCAGTATTTT | CASSEALLVGQYF
TRBJ2-7 | TRBD1 | - | 14 | TRBV5-1 | TGCGCCAGCAGCGCCTACAGGGGGCGGGACGAGCAGTACTTC | CASSAYRGRDEQYF
TRBJ2-5 | TRBD1 | - | 16 | TRBV5-5 | TGTGCCAGCAGCCGCACTCCGGGACAGAGGGGAGAGACCCAGTACTTC | CASSRTPGQRGETQYF
TRBJ2-7 | TRBD1 | - | 13 | TRBV10-2 | TGCGCCAGCTGCCGGGACAGGGCCTACGAGCAGTACTTC | CASCRDRAYEQYF
TRBJ1-5 | - | few | 17 | TRBV5-1 | TGCGCCAGCAGCCCTACCCCTGGGGCAGGTACCAATCAGCCCCAGCATTTT | CASSPTPGAGTNQPQHF
TRBJ1-5 | - | - | 19 | TRBV21-1 | TGTGCCCCGCCCCGAGGGTCCCAGGATGACGCCAGTACTAATCAGCCCCAGCATTTT | CAPPRGSQDDASTNQPQHF
TRBJ1-3 | TRBD1 | - | 17 | TRBV18 | TGTGCCAGCTCACCTAACCGACAGGGGACCTCTGGAAACACCATATATTTT | CASSPNRQGTSGNTIYF
TRBJ1-1 | - | - | 13 | TRBV11-3 | TGTGCCAGCAGAAAAGACAGATCCACTGAAGCTTTCTTT | CASRKDRSTEAFF
TRBJ1-1 | - | - | 12 | TRBV4-1 | TGCGCCAGCAGCCAAGGAAGCGCTGAAGCTTTCTTT | CASSQGSAEAFF
TRBJ2-7 | - | - | 11 | TRBV5-1 | TGCGCCAGCAGCTTTACTAACGAGCAGTACTTC | CASSFTNEQYF
TRBJ2-7 | TRBD2 | - | 13 | TRBV12-3/TRBV12-4 | TGTGCCAGCATCGGGGGGGCGAACCACGAGCAGTACTTC | CASIGGANHEQYF
TRBJ2-3 | TRBD2 | - | 16 | TRBV23-1 | TGCGCCAGCAGTCAATCGAATGCGGGGGGCACAGATACGCAGTATTTT | CASSQSNAGGTDTQYF
TRBJ1-1 | TRBD1 | - | 14 | TRBV9 | TGTGCCAGCAGCGGGGGACAGATGAACACTGAAGCTTTCTTT | CASSGGQMNTEAFF
TRBJ2-2 | TRBD2 | - | 17 | TRBV11-3 | TGTGCCAGCAGCCGAAGCGGCGGCGGGGGGGCCACCGGGGAGCTGTTTTTT | CASSRSGGGGATGELFF
TRBJ1-5 | - | - | 14 | TRBV6-5 | TGTGCCAGCAGGCAGACAGGCGAAAATCAGCCCCAGCATTTT | CASRQTGENQPQHF
TRBJ2-5 | TRBD2 | few | 16 | TRBV9 | TGTGCCAGCAGCCAACTCTCTAGCGGGGTAGGGGAGACCCAGTACTTC | CASSQLSSGVGETQYF
TRBJ1-2 | - | - | 12 | TRBV6-6 | TGTGCCAGTGATACAGGGACTAACGGCTACACCTTC | CASDTGTNGYTF
TRBJ2-3 | - | - | 13 | TRBV2 | TGTGCCAGCAGCCAATCGGGCGGGATGGTGCAGTATTTT | CASSQSGGMVQYF
TRBJ1-5 | - | - | 14 | TRBV25-1 | TGTGCCAGCAGTGAGGAGGGTAGGAATCAGCCCCAGCATTTT | CASSEEGRNQPQHF
TRBJ2-1 | - | - | 14 | TRBV11-2 | TGTGCCAGCAGCTCTCTCCTAGCCTCCAATGAGCAGTTCTTC | CASSSLLASNEQFF
TRBJ1-5 | TRBD1 | - | 15 | TRBV6-5 | TGTGCCAGCAGTAGGGACAGGTCGGACAATCAGCCCCAGCATTTT | CASSRDRSDNQPQHF
TRBJ1-1 | - | - | 15 | TRBV3-1/TRBV3-2 | TGTGCCAGCAGCCAAGAGCGGCTCATGAACACTGAAGCTTTCTTT | CASSQERLMNTEAFF
TRBJ1-2 | - | - | 14 | TRBV6-2/TRBV6-3 | TGTGCCAGCAGTTTGCAGCCTCGAGGAGGGGGCTACACCTTC | CASSLQPRGGGYTF
TRBJ1-2 | - | - | 17 | TRBV7-5 | TGTGTCAGAAGCTTAGGGACAGAAAAACTTACTAACTATGGCTACACCTTC | CVRSLGTEKLTNYGYTF
TRBJ2-1 | TRBD2 | - | 17 | TRBV5-1 | TGCGCCAGCAGCCCGCTTCCTATAGCGGGGGGATCGTATGAGCAGTTCTTC | CASSPLPIAGGSYEQFF
TRBJ1-1 | - | - | 16 | TRBV7-9 | TGTGCCAGCAGCCCGCTCGTTGGGGCGGAGAACACTGAAGCTTTCTTT | CASSPLVGAENTEAFF
TRBJ2-5 | - | - | 14 | TRBV5-1 | TGCGCCAGCAGTTCCGGCCCCGGGGGACAGACCCAGTACTTC | CASSSGPGGQTQYF
TRBJ2-3 | TRBD2 | - | 11 | TRBV29-1 | TGCGCGGGAGGACAAACAGATACGCAGTATTTT | CAGGQTDTQYF
TRBJ1-2 | - | - | 14 | TRBV5-6 | TGTGCCAGCAGTCCCCCCCGGTTCTCCTATGGCTACACCTTC | CASSPPRFSYGYTF
TRBJ2-7 | - | - | 16 | TRBV4-1 | TGCGCCAGCAGCCAAGATCCGACAGGACAGTCCTACGAGCAGTACTTC | CASSQDPTGQSYEQYF
TRBJ2-3 | - | - | 13 | TRBV5-1 | TGCGCCAGCAGCTTGGAATCAGGAGATACGCAGTATTTT | CASSLESGDTQYF
TRBJ1-1 | TRBD1 | - | 16 | TRBV25-1 | TGTGCCAGCAGTCGGGACAGGGGAGTCATGAACACTGAAGCTTTCTTT | CASSRDRGVMNTEAFF
TRBJ1-5 | TRBD1 | once | 13 | TRBV6-2/TRBV6-3 | TGTGCCAGCAGTCGACAGGGACGACGGCCCCAGCATTTT | CASSRQGRRPQHF
TRBJ1-1 | - | - | 14 | TRBV7-2 | TGTGCCAGCAGCTTATTCCCCTCGAACACTGAAGCTTTCTTT | CASSLFPSNTEAFF
TRBJ2-3 | TRBD2 | - | 16 | TRBV3-1/TRBV3-2 | TGTGCCAGCAGCCAAGGGCTTAGCGGGGGGGCACATACGCAGTATTTT | CASSQGLSGGAHTQYF